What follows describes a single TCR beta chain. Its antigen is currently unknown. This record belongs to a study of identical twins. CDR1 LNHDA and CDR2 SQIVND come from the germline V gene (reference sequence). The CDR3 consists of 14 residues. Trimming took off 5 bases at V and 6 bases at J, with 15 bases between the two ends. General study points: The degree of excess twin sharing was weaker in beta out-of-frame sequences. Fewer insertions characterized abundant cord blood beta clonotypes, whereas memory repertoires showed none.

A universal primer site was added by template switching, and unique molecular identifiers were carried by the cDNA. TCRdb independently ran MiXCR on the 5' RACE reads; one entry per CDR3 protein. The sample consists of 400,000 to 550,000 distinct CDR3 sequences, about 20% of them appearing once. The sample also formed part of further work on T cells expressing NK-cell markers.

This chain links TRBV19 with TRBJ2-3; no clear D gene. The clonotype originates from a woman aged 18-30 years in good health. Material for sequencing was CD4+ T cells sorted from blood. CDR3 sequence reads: CASSLTYSADTQYF. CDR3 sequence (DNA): TGTGCCAGTAGTCTGACTTACTCGGCCGATACGCAGTATTTT.